Each of the 9 T cell receptor beta chains below was sequenced from the same sample in a study of fetal regulatory T cell absence and autoimmunity. The assay was immunoSEQ multiplex PCR, and TCRdb's table has in-frame clones only and misses some. In the table there are 95,000 or so clones, around 72% of which are singletons. Sample: pancreas tissue. These receptors came from a male donor with IPEX syndrome.

V and J are TRBV11-2 and TRBJ2-7, with a possible D match to TRBD2 (6 bases). V lost 7 bases and J 5 bases, leaving 30 bases between the germline ends. The CDR3 runs to 18 residues. Per the germline V gene, CDR1 is SGHAT and CDR2 is FQNNGV. CDR3 sequence reads: CASTSTFWGLRGENEQYF. The CDR3 nucleotides are TGTGCCAGCACCTCCACCTTCTGGGGACTTAGGGGAGAGAACGAGCAGTACTTC.

This rearrangement joins TRBV27 to TRBJ2-7; D assignment may be TRBD1 or TRBD2 (5 bases each). Germline V gene data show CDR1 as MNHEY and CDR2 as SMNVEV (reference sequence). The CDR3 covers 15 residues. The V end lost 5 bases, the J end lost 6 bases, and 20 bases lay between the germline ends. The CDR3 nucleotides are TGTGCCAGCAGTGCCACCCGGGACCCCTGGATCGAGCAGTACTTC. It encodes CASSATRDPWIEQYF.

V usage is TRBV5-1 and J usage is TRBJ1-4; possibly TRBD1 for D (6 bases). The germline CDR1 and CDR2 sequences are SGHRS and YFSETQ. The CDR3 runs 14 residues. The V and J ends lost 1 base and 7 bases respectively, with 11 bases between them. The CDR3 loop is CASSLTQGGEKLFF. The CDR3, as DNA: TGCGCCAGCAGCTTGACACAGGGAGGTGAAAAACTGTTTTTT.

This clone was counted once. The genes are TRBV9 and TRBJ2-6; D remains unclear. Trimming removed 3 bases at V and 3 bases at J, with 16 bases between. Germline lookup yields CDR1 SGDLS and CDR2 YYNGEE. The CDR3 spans 17 residues. CDR3 nucleotide sequence: TGTGCCAGCAGCGCGAGGACGGCGGTAGGTGGGGCCAACGTCCTGACTTTC. It yields the protein CASSARTAVGGANVLTF.

The rearrangement links TRBV5-5 to TRBJ1-6, with D maybe TRBD1 (5 bases). Germline V gives CDR1 SGHKS, CDR2 YYEKEE (reference sequence). Between the trimmed V and J ends, which lost 0 bases and 8 bases, there was a span of 12 bases. This CDR3 has 15 residues. CDR3 protein: CASSLGGANDSPLHF. CDR3 sequence (DNA): TGTGCCAGCAGCTTGGGAGGGGCGAACGATTCACCCCTCCACTTT.

In this sample, this clone turned up a few times. The gene calls are TRBV7-8 and TRBJ1-6, with TRBD1 identical over 7 bases. With 8 bases clipped from V and 10 bases from J, the junction kept 14 bases outside the gene matches. CDR1 is SGHVS and CDR2 is FQNEAQ in the germline V gene. The CDR3 spans 15 residues. The CDR3 protein is CASRKTGTRESPLHF. Written as DNA, the CDR3 is TGTGCCAGCCGCAAGACAGGGACGAGGGAGTCACCCCTCCACTTT. The complete variable domain, with remaining parts taken from reference TRBV7-8 and TRBJ1-6, reads GAGVSQSPRYKVAKRGQDVALRCDPISGHVSLFWYQQALGQGPEFLTYFQNEAQLDKSGLPSDRFFAERPEGSVSTLKIQRTQQEDSAVYLCASRKTGTRESPLHFGNGTRLTVT.

There are a few counts of this clone. The gene calls are TRBV5-4 and TRBJ1-1; D perhaps matches TRBD1 (5 bases). Germline V gene sequence: CDR1 SGHNT, CDR2 YYREEE (reference sequence). V lost 4 bases and J 4 bases, leaving 17 bases between the germline ends. The CDR3 loop spans 15 amino acids. This CDR3 is CASSPPGGWGTEAFF. The CDR3 nucleotides are TGTGCCAGCAGCCCGCCGGGGGGGTGGGGCACTGAAGCTTTCTTT.

This chain joins TRBV14 and TRBJ1-2; D is uncertain. The CDR3 is 13 residues long. The germline V gene has CDR1 SGHDN and CDR2 FVKESK. V lost 2 bases, J lost 5 bases, and 9 bases lay in between. The CDR3 DNA follows: TGTGCCAGCAGCCAAAGGCCCTATTATGGCTACACCTTC. It encodes CASSQRPYYGYTF.

The table lists this clone with a few counts. J is TRBJ2-7 and V is TRBV13; the D call may be TRBD1 or TRBD2 (7 bases each). The germline V and J ends were trimmed by 5 bases and 4 bases, with 18 bases remaining between them. CDR1 is PRHDT, CDR2 FYEKMQ, per germline (reference sequence). The CDR3 is 15 amino acids. This CDR3 reads CASSPPGEGAYEQYF. The DNA of the CDR3 is TGTGCCAGCAGCCCGCCTGGGGAGGGGGCGTACGAGCAGTACTTC.